A selection of T cell receptor beta chains follows, all from one sample in a study of T cells after yellow fever vaccination. From the 5' RACE reads, TCRdb called clonotypes with MiXCR, one entry per CDR3 protein. The data contain roughly 340,000 distinct CDR3 sequences, about 4% of them singletons. The sample here was PBMCs, taken 5 days after the yellow fever booster vaccination. Receptor source: a man between 18 and 29 years old who received the YFV17D yellow fever vaccine. CDR3s include the opening cysteine and the closing phenylalanine or tryptophan. A D gene is named only where the DNA matches it firmly. Only part of the rows carry a size: once, few, many, or a class if the clone is expanded.

D gene,J gene,clone size,V gene,CDR3 protein,CDR3 DNA
TRBD1,TRBJ2-7,many,TRBV4-3,CASSQGTASYEQYF,TGCGCCAGCAGCCAGGGGACAGCGTCCTACGAGCAGTACTTC
NA,TRBJ2-2,few,TRBV5-6,CASSLGKGYTGELFF,TGTGCCAGCAGCTTGGGCAAGGGGTACACCGGGGAGCTGTTTTTT
TRBD1,TRBJ1-1,few,TRBV6-2/TRBV6-3,CASSFRDRVNTEAFF,TGTGCCAGCAGTTTCCGGGACAGGGTTAACACTGAAGCTTTCTTT
TRBD1,TRBJ1-4,few,TRBV7-2,CASSSRSGTGSEKLFF,TGTGCCAGCAGCTCGCGTTCCGGGACAGGATCCGAAAAACTGTTTTTT
NA,TRBJ2-5,many,TRBV14,CASSSQWETQYF,TGTGCCAGCAGCTCACAGTGGGAGACCCAGTACTTC
NA,TRBJ1-5,many,TRBV6-1,CASRQLNQPQHF,TGTGCCAGCAGACAGCTTAATCAGCCCCAGCATTTT
NA,TRBJ2-5,many,TRBV4-1,CASSLTSGVRGETQYF,TGCGCCAGCAGCCTCACATCAGGGGTTCGGGGAGAGACCCAGTACTTC
NA,TRBJ1-6,NA,TRBV4-3,CASSQHSSYNSPLHF,TGCGCCAGCAGCCAACATAGCTCCTATAATTCACCCCTCCACTTT
NA,TRBJ1-2,NA,TRBV12-3/TRBV12-4,CASTQGGPKGYTF,TGTGCCAGCACCCAAGGGGGGCCTAAGGGCTACACCTTC
NA,TRBJ2-1,NA,TRBV25-1,CASRPLSNEQFF,TGTGCCAGCAGGCCCCTTAGTAATGAGCAGTTCTTC
TRBD1,TRBJ1-5,NA,TRBV12-3/TRBV12-4,CASRRTGGNQPQHF,TGTGCCAGCAGACGGACAGGGGGCAATCAGCCCCAGCATTTT
TRBD1,TRBJ1-2,NA,TRBV18,CASSPRRDRGSYGYTF,TGTGCCAGCTCACCGCGCCGGGACAGGGGGTCCTATGGCTACACCTTC
NA,TRBJ2-5,NA,TRBV18,CASSERNQETQYF,TGTGCCAGCTCCGAGCGGAACCAAGAGACCCAGTACTTC
NA,TRBJ2-1,few,TRBV4-2,CASSQDKRQSYNEQFF,TGTGCCAGCAGCCAAGATAAGAGACAGTCCTACAATGAGCAGTTCTTC
TRBD2,TRBJ2-5,NA,TRBV3-1,CASSQLAGGGETQYF,TGTGCCAGCAGCCAACTAGCGGGGGGTGGAGAGACCCAGTACTTC
NA,TRBJ2-3,few,TRBV7-8,CASSQPQGLTQYF,TGTGCCAGCAGCCAGCCACAGGGACTTACGCAGTATTTT
NA,TRBJ2-7,many,TRBV12-3/TRBV12-4,CASSWGRSSSYEQYF,TGTGCCAGCAGTTGGGGTCGGTCAAGCTCCTACGAGCAGTACTTC
TRBD2,TRBJ2-2,many,TRBV6-2/TRBV6-3,CASSHGRRELFF,TGTGCCAGCAGTCACGGGAGGAGGGAGCTGTTTTTT
NA,TRBJ1-3,few,TRBV4-2,CASSQDGGSGNTIYF,TGTGCCAGCAGCCAAGACGGCGGCTCTGGAAACACCATATATTTT
NA,TRBJ2-3,many,TRBV5-1,CASSLNGLPTQYF,TGCGCCAGCAGCTTGAATGGACTCCCTACGCAGTATTTT